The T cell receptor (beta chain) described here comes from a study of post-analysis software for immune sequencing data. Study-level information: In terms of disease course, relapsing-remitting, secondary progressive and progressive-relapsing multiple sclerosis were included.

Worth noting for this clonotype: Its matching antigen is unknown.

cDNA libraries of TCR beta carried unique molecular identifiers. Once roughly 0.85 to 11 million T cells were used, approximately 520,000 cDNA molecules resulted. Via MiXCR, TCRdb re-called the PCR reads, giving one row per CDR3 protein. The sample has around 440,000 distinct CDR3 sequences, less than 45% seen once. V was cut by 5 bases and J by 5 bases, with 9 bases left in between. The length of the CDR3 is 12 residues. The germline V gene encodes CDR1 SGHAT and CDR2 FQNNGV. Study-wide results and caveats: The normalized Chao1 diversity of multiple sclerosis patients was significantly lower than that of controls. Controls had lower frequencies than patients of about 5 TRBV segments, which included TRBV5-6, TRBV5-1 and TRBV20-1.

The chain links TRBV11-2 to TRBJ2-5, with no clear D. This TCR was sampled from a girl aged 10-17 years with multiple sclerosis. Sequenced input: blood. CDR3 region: CASSPTWETQYF. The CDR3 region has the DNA TGTGCCAGCAGCCCCACTTGGGAGACCCAGTACTTC.